This TCR beta chain originates from a study of shared clonotypes between healthy human individuals. Concerning this clone itself: The antigen is not known.

CDR3 size: 13 residues. Trimming removed 2 bases at V and 3 bases at J, with 8 bases between. Per germline, CDR1 GTSNPN and CDR2 SVGIG (reference sequence). Study-wide points: An expected dependence of interdonor clonotype sharing on sequencing depth was noted. Naive CD4 clonotype sharing across four donors was roughly 5%.

Authors' data handling: For the immunoSEQ data, sequences were junction-only without quality scores, so filtering differed. Clones were read by immunoSEQ multiplex PCR, and TCRdb kept only the in-frame ones, dropping some. D and trimming were read from the DNA, whereas the V and J calls and clone size are those reported in that table. This sample has roughly 2.4 million clones, with around 95% found just once. This receptor was taken from a man between 18 and 29 years old in good health. The genes are TRBV30 and TRBJ2-1; D is uncertain. The sequenced sample was naive CD4+ T cells sorted from blood. Subset here: CD45RA+ positively selected. The chain's CDR3 is CAWSSSLYNEQFF. In DNA, the CDR3 is TGTGCCTGGAGTTCGAGTCTCTACAATGAGCAGTTCTTC.